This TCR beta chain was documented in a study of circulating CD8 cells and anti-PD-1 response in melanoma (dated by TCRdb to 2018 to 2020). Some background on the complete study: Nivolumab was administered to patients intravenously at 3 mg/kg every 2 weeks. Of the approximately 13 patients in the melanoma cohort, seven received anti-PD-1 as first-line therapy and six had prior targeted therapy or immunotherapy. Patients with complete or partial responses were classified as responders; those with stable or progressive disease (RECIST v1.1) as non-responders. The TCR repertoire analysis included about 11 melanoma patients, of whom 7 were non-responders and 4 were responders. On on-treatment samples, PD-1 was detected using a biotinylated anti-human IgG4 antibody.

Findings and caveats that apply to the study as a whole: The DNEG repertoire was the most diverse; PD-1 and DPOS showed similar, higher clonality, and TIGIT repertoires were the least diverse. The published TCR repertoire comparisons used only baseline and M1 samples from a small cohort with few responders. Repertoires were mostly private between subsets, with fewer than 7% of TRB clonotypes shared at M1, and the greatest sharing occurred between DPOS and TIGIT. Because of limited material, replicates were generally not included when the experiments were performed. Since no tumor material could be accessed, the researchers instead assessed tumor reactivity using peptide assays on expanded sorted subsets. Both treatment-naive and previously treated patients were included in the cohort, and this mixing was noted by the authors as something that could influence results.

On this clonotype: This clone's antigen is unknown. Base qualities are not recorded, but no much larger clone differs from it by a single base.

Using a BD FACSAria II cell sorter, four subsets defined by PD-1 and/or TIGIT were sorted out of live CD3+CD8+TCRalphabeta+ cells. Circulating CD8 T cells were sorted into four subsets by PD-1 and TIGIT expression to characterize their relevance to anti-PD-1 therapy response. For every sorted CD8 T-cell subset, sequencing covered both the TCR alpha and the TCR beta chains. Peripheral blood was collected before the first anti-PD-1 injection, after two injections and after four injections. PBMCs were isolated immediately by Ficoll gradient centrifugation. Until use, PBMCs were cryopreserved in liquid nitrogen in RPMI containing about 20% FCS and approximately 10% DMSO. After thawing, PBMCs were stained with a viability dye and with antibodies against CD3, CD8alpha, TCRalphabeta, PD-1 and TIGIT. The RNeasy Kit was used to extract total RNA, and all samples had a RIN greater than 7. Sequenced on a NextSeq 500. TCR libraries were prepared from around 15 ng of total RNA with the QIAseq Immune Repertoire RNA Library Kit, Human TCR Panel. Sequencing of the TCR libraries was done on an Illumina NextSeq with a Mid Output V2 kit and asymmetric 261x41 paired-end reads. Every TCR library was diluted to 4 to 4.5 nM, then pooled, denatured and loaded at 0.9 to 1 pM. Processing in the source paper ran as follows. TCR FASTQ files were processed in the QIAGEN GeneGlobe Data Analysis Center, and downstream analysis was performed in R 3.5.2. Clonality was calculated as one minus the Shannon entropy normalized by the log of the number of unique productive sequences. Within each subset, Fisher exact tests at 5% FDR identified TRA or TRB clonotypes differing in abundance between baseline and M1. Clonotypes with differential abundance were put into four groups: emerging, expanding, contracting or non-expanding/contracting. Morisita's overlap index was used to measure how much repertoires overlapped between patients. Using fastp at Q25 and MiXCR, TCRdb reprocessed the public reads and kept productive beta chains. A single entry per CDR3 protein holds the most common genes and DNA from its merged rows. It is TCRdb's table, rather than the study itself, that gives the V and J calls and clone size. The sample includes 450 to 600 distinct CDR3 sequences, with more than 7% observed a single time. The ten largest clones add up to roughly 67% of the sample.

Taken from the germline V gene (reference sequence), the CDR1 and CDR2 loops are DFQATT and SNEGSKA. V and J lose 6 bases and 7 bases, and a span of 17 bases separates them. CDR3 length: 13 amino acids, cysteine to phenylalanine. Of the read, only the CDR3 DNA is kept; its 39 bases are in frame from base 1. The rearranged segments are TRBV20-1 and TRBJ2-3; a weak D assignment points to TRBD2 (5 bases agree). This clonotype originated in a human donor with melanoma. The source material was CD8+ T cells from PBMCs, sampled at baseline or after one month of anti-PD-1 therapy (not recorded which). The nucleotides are TGCAGTGCCCAAGGGTGGGAGAGGAATACGCAGTATTTT. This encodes CSAQGWERNTQYF.